The clone carrying this T cell receptor (beta chain) has more than one count but fewer than ten. Its antigen remains unknown. The sample originates from a study of cytomegalovirus exposure and HLA in healthy donors. Study summary: A preliminary data release comprised about 85 million unique TCRs obtained from HLA-typed donors. Study results and limitations: In a later analysis, across HLA loci, associated TCR counts were highest for DRB1, lowest for HLA-C. Associated with cytomegalovirus, according to the listing, were some 150 TCR beta chains.

60 Vbeta and 13 Jbeta primers were used in PCR. Data came from immunoSEQ multiplex PCR; TCRdb stores just in-frame clones and leaves some out. The sample consists of some 200,000 clones, about three quarters of them appearing once. The CDR3 length is 15 residues. Per the germline V gene, CDR1 is MGHDK and CDR2 is SYGVNS. V lost 2 bases to trimming and J lost 0 bases, with 8 bases between them. Specimen: PBMCs. The gene calls are TRBV25-1 and TRBJ2-1; D is uncertain. The source is a young man in good health and CMV-seronegative. The DNA for the CDR3 is TGTGCCAGCAGTGAACAGGCAGGCTCCTACAATGAGCAGTTCTTC. Its translation is CASSEQAGSYNEQFF.